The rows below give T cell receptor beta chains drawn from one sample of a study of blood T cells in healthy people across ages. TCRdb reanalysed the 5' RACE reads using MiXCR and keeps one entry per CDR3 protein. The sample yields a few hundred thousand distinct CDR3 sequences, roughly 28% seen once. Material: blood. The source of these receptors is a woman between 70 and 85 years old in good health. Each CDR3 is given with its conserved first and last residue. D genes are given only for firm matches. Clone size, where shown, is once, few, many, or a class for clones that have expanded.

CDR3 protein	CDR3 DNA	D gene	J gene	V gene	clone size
CASKGGITGELFF	TGTGCCAGCAAGGGGGGGATCACCGGGGAGCTGTTTTTT	.	TRBJ2-2	TRBV28	few
CASSSRQGEGGELFF	TGTGCCAGCAGCTCCCGACAGGGGGAAGGCGGGGAGCTGTTTTTT	TRBD1	TRBJ2-2	TRBV11-3	.
CASSFPRGTLQNIQYF	TGTGCCAGCAGCTTTCCGCGGGGGACTCTCCAAAACATTCAGTACTTC	TRBD2	TRBJ2-4	TRBV7-2	many
CASSFLAGGLTNEQFF	TGTGCCAGCAGCTTTCTAGCGGGGGGGCTCACGAATGAGCAGTTCTTC	TRBD2	TRBJ2-1	TRBV11-2	.
CASSSDPRGTQYF	TGTGCCAGCAGTTCTGACCCCCGGGGGACCCAGTACTTC	.	TRBJ2-5	TRBV6-6	.
CASSREGLYSHNEQFF	TGCGCCAGCAGCCGCGAGGGGCTCTACTCCCACAATGAGCAGTTCTTC	.	TRBJ2-1	TRBV4-3	.
CASSLVGLRGRNTDTQYF	TGTGCCAGCAGCTTAGTAGGTTTGAGGGGGCGAAATACAGATACGCAGTATTTT	TRBD1	TRBJ2-3	TRBV7-2	.
CASSGTGWGETQYF	TGTGCCAGCAGCGGTACAGGGTGGGGGGAGACCCAGTACTTC	.	TRBJ2-5	TRBV7-2	few
CASSPGAGLETQYF	TGTGCCAGCAGCCCTGGGGCGGGGCTTGAGACCCAGTACTTC	.	TRBJ2-5	TRBV7-9	many
CASSLGSTTTNEKLFF	TGCGCCAGCAGCTTGGGGTCGACAACAACTAATGAAAAACTGTTTTTT	.	TRBJ1-4	TRBV5-1	.
CASSQGSAYEQYF	TGTGCCAGCAGTCAGGGCTCCGCGTACGAGCAGTACTTC	.	TRBJ2-7	TRBV12-3/TRBV12-4	.
CSALLAGINEQYF	TGCAGTGCTCTACTAGCGGGGATTAACGAGCAGTACTTC	TRBD2	TRBJ2-7	TRBV20-1	.
CASSFVSGGGYGEQFF	TGTGCCAGCAGCTTTGTTAGCGGGGGGGGTTACGGGGAGCAGTTCTTC	TRBD2	TRBJ2-1	TRBV7-8	.
CASSFTVSDTQYF	TGTGCCAGCAGCTTTACGGTGTCGGATACGCAGTATTTT	.	TRBJ2-3	TRBV7-2	.
CASGDPHRYNEQFF	TGTGCCAGCGGGGATCCCCACCGATACAATGAGCAGTTCTTC	.	TRBJ2-1	TRBV3-1	.
CASSSGQSDSPLHF	TGCGCCAGCAGCTCGGGACAGTCCGATTCACCCCTCCACTTT	TRBD1	TRBJ1-6	TRBV5-1	.
CASSVTDGLNTEAFF	TGTGCCAGCAGCGTAACGGACGGGTTGAACACTGAAGCTTTCTTT	.	TRBJ1-1	TRBV9	.
CASSDISGSQETQYF	TGTGCCAGCAGCGATATTAGCGGGTCCCAAGAGACCCAGTACTTC	TRBD2	TRBJ2-5	TRBV5-5	few
CASSPRTGQGYEQYF	TGCGCCAGCAGCCCGAGGACAGGGCAGGGCTACGAGCAGTACTTC	TRBD1	TRBJ2-7	TRBV4-3	.
CASSSPGGPDTQYF	TGTGCCAGCAGCTCTCCGGGGGGTCCAGATACGCAGTATTTT	TRBD2	TRBJ2-3	TRBV7-6	.
CASSLSWTGGEKLFF	TGTGCCAGCAGCTTGTCCTGGACAGGGGGTGAAAAACTGTTTTTT	TRBD1	TRBJ1-4	TRBV5-6	.
CASRLAGDFGTGELFF	TGCGCCAGCAGACTAGCGGGGGATTTCGGCACCGGGGAGCTGTTTTTT	TRBD2	TRBJ2-2	TRBV10-2	.
CASASEGFWNNEQFF	TGTGCCAGCGCTAGCGAGGGGTTTTGGAACAATGAGCAGTTCTTC	.	TRBJ2-1	TRBV6-4	.
CASSLGWEETQYF	TGTGCCAGCAGCTTAGGATGGGAAGAGACCCAGTACTTC	.	TRBJ2-5	TRBV7-2	few
CATSDPGQGEETQYF	TGTGCCACCAGTGACCCGGGACAGGGTGAAGAGACCCAGTACTTC	TRBD1	TRBJ2-5	TRBV24-1	few
CASSEEVESVPKNIQYF	TGTGCCAGCAGTGAAGAGGTGGAGAGCGTGCCCAAAAACATTCAGTACTTC	.	TRBJ2-4	TRBV2	.
CSASAVEPTEAFF	TGCAGTGCTAGTGCGGTGGAACCCACTGAAGCTTTCTTT	.	TRBJ1-1	TRBV20-1	few
CASSYDGGTGRRLNTEAFF	TGTGCCAGCAGTTACGACGGCGGGACAGGGAGAAGGTTGAACACTGAAGCTTTCTTT	TRBD1	TRBJ1-1	TRBV6-2/TRBV6-3	.
CSVEETSEKLFF	TGCAGCGTTGAGGAGACGAGTGAAAAACTGTTTTTT	.	TRBJ1-4	TRBV29-1	.
CASSLNIYSPGYEQYF	TGTGCCAGCAGTTTAAATATATATTCCCCCGGGTACGAGCAGTACTTC	.	TRBJ2-7	TRBV27	few
CASSYGTRSYEQYF	TGTGCCAGCAGTTACGGGACACGATCCTACGAGCAGTACTTC	.	TRBJ2-7	TRBV6-2/TRBV6-3	few
CASRVGRGNTEASF	.	.	TRBJ1-1	TRBV5-1	.
CASSQGYNSGGRYEQYF	TGTGCCAGCAGCCAAGGCTACAATAGCGGGGGGCGATACGAGCAGTACTTC	TRBD2	TRBJ2-7	TRBV4-2	.
CASSLAGGGTSSAQYF	TGTGCCAGCAGCTTAGCTGGCGGGGGGACCTCCTCTGCGCAGTATTTT	TRBD2	TRBJ2-3	TRBV7-2	few
CASSLRDRDSPLHF	TGCGCCAGCAGCCTACGGGACAGGGATTCACCCCTCCACTTT	TRBD1	TRBJ1-6	TRBV4-3	few
CASSLASGGVQVEQYF	TGCGCCAGCAGCTTGGCTAGCGGGGGAGTACAAGTTGAGCAGTACTTC	TRBD2	TRBJ2-7	TRBV5-1	few
CSARDPTSPSYNEQFF	TGCAGTGCTAGAGACCCGACCTCACCCTCCTACAATGAGCAGTTCTTC	.	TRBJ2-1	TRBV20-1	few
CASSRGVAGVRKTQYF	TGTGCCAGCAGCCGCGGTGTCGCCGGGGTTCGAAAGACCCAGTACTTC	.	TRBJ2-5	TRBV14	many
CASSPVRIEQFF	TGTGCCAGCAGCCCCGTTCGGATTGAGCAGTTCTTC	.	TRBJ2-1	TRBV7-2	.
CAAPFWAHRQETQYF	TGTGCCGCCCCTTTTTGGGCCCATCGCCAAGAGACCCAGTACTTC	.	TRBJ2-5	TRBV6-5	.
CASSLARADDTQYF	TGCGCCAGCAGCTTGGCGAGAGCTGATGATACGCAGTATTTT	.	TRBJ2-3	TRBV5-1	few
CASSFSAGGGYSPLHF	TGTGCCAGCAGTTTTTCAGCGGGGGGCGGGTATTCACCCCTCCACTTT	.	TRBJ1-6	TRBV12-3/TRBV12-4	.
CSARQRGGLKNIQYF	TGCAGTGCTCGCCAGCGGGGGGGGTTGAAAAACATTCAGTACTTC	TRBD2	TRBJ2-4	TRBV20-1	.
CASSTSSGGAVQETQYF	TGCGCCAGCTCCACTTCTAGCGGGGGGGCCGTCCAAGAGACCCAGTACTTC	TRBD2	TRBJ2-5	TRBV5-1	few
CASSFRTGSAGNTIYF	TGTGCCAGCAGCTTTAGGACAGGTTCTGCTGGAAACACCATATATTTT	TRBD1	TRBJ1-3	TRBV9	.
CASSPGRGQGARNTIYF	TGTGCCAGCAGCCCCGGTAGGGGACAGGGGGCTCGAAACACCATATATTTT	TRBD1	TRBJ1-3	TRBV11-2	.
CSVSDGQGVSPLHF	TGCAGCGTTTCTGACGGACAGGGTGTATCACCCCTCCACTTT	TRBD1	TRBJ1-6	TRBV29-1	many
CASTRSGGAHTQYF	TGTGCCAGCACCCGTAGCGGGGGGGCACATACGCAGTATTTT	TRBD2	TRBJ2-3	TRBV6-5	.
CAGYTGTYEQYF	TGCGCCGGTTATACCGGGACTTACGAGCAGTACTTC	.	TRBJ2-7	TRBV23-1	.
CASSERSYGYTF	TGTGCCAGCAGTGAAAGAAGCTATGGCTACACCTTC	.	TRBJ1-2	TRBV12-3/TRBV12-4	few
CATSESGVERQFF	TGTGCCACCAGTGAGAGTGGGGTAGAAAGACAGTTCTTC	.	TRBJ2-1	TRBV24-1	few